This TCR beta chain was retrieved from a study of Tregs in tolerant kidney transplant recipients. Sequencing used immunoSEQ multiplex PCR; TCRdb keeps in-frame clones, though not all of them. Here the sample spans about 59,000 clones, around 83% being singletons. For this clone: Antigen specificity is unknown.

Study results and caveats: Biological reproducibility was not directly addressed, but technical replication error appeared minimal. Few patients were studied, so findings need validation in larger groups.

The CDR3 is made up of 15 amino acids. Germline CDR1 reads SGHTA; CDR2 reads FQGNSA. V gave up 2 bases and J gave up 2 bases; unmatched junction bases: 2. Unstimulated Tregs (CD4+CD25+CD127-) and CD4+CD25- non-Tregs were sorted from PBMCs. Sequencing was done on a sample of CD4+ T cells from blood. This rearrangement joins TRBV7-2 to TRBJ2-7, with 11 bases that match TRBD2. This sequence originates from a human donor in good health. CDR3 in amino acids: CASSLHSGGAYEQYF. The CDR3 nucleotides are TGTGCCAGCAGCTTACATAGCGGGGGGGCCTACGAGCAGTACTTC.